The rows below give T cell receptor beta chains drawn from one sample of a study of CD8 T cells in Susac syndrome. One entry per CDR3 protein results from TCRdb running MiXCR on the immunoSEQ multiplex PCR reads. The sample contains 150,000 to 200,000 distinct CDR3 sequences, around 93% of which appear only once. Sequencing was done on a sample of CD4+ T cells from PBMCs. Receptors were obtained from a human donor in good health. CDR3s include the opening cysteine and the closing phenylalanine or tryptophan. A D gene is named only where the DNA matches it firmly. Rows may omit the clone size; those that give it use once, few, many or a size class.

d_gene,j_gene,abundance,len,v_gene,CDR3nt,CDR3aa
.,TRBJ1-2,.,14,TRBV7-2,TGTGCCAGCAGCTTAGCCTCTGGGGCGCAAGGCTACACCTTC,CASSLASGAQGYTF
.,TRBJ2-1,once,14,TRBV9,TGTGCCAGCAGCGTGCTTTTGCAGGATCCTGAGCAGTTCTTC,CASSVLLQDPEQFF
.,TRBJ2-1,.,16,TRBV12-3/TRBV12-4,TGTGCCAGCAGTTTAGGCGGGGGCCTCTCCTACAATGAGCAGTTCTTC,CASSLGGGLSYNEQFF
.,TRBJ2-3,.,13,TRBV3-1,TGTGCCAGCAGCCGAGGTCCCTCCGGTACGCAGTATTTT,CASSRGPSGTQYF
.,TRBJ1-2,.,14,TRBV20-1,TGCAGTGCTAGAGATCGCGGGGTAGGCTATGGCTACACCTTC,CSARDRGVGYGYTF
.,TRBJ1-2,.,16,TRBV4-2,TGTGCCAGCAGCCAAGACCTATTAGGACCCTTCTATGGCTACACCTTC,CASSQDLLGPFYGYTF
.,TRBJ1-3,.,14,TRBV2,TGTGCCAGCAGTGAACGGTTAGGGGGAAACACCATATATTTT,CASSERLGGNTIYF
.,TRBJ2-5,.,14,TRBV4-1,TGCGCCAGCAGCCAAGGTCCTAGCGAAGAGACCCAGTACTTC,CASSQGPSEETQYF
.,TRBJ2-6,.,13,TRBV5-1,TGCGCCAGCGGCGGGGAGGGGGCCAACGTCCTGACTTTC,CASGGEGANVLTF
.,TRBJ1-5,.,15,TRBV19,TGTGCCAGTAGTATAGACCTTTATAGCAATCAGCCCCAGCATTTT,CASSIDLYSNQPQHF
TRBD2,TRBJ2-5,.,15,TRBV7-2,TGTGCCAGCAGCCCCCAACGCGGGGGACAAGAGACCCAGTACTTC,CASSPQRGGQETQYF
.,TRBJ2-5,.,13,TRBV3-1,TGTGCCAGCAGCAACGGGGTCCAAGAGACCCAGTACTTC,CASSNGVQETQYF
.,TRBJ1-2,.,11,TRBV19,TGTGCCAGTAGTATAACCTATGGCTACACCTTC,CASSITYGYTF
.,TRBJ1-4,.,13,TRBV5-4,TGTGCCAGCAGCTTGTGGGGCTTGGAAAAACTGTTTTTT,CASSLWGLEKLFF
.,TRBJ1-5,.,14,TRBV3-1,TGTGCCAGCAGCGGAGGGATCGGCAATCAGCCCCAGCATTTT,CASSGGIGNQPQHF
.,TRBJ2-7,.,11,TRBV5-1,TGCGCCAGCAGCCGGTTGGGCGAGCAGTACTTC,CASSRLGEQYF
TRBD1,TRBJ2-2,.,16,TRBV7-2,TGTGCCAGCAGCCTCCGACAGGGGGCGGGCACCGGGGAGCTGTTTTTT,CASSLRQGAGTGELFF
.,TRBJ1-2,.,13,TRBV2,TGTGCCACCGCCCGGCGGTGGGGTAATGGCTACACCTTC,CATARRWGNGYTF
TRBD1,TRBJ2-7,.,12,TRBV6-5,TGTGCCAGCACGACAGGGTTCAACGAGCAGTACTTC,CASTTGFNEQYF
.,TRBJ2-3,.,18,TRBV23-1,TGCGCCAGCAGTCACCGCCCGTTTTGGCTGGAGGAGAAAATTACGCAGTATTTT,CASSHRPFWLEEKITQYF
.,TRBJ2-7,.,15,TRBV6-6,TGTGCCAGCAGTTACTCGGGTGCGGGCCCCTACGAGCAGTACTTC,CASSYSGAGPYEQYF
.,TRBJ2-7,.,15,TRBV9,TGTGCCAGCAGCGTAGGGGCAGGGGAATACTACGAGCAGTACTTC,CASSVGAGEYYEQYF
.,TRBJ2-3,.,11,TRBV30,TGTGCCTGGAGTACCGTAGATACGCAGTATTTT,CAWSTVDTQYF
.,TRBJ2-6,few,16,TRBV9,TGTGCCAGCAGCTCCCGGGCCGGCTCTGGGGCCAACGTCCTGACTTTC,CASSSRAGSGANVLTF